Included here is one T cell receptor beta chain sequence, with context. What it binds is not known. The CDR3 contains 16 residues. Trimming pared 2 bases from V and 9 bases from J, leaving 23 bases between. The germline CDR1 and CDR2 sequences are MNHEY and SVGAGI. Via MiXCR, TCRdb re-called the 5' RACE reads, giving one row per CDR3 protein. The table records around 690,000 distinct CDR3 sequences, roughly 20% of them present only once. The entry originates in a study of identical twins. Study-wide points: Out-of-frame TCR alpha sharing observed in monozygotic twins exceeded model estimates. Cord blood's abundant beta clonotypes had fewer insertions, unlike memory repertoires.

This sample was also put to use in a study of T cells expressing NK-cell markers. From that second work: Among four donors, these clonotypes also ranked first in the CD3+CD56-NKG2C+ fraction.

The TCR comes from a woman between 18 and 29 years old in good health. The J gene is TRBJ2-7, the V gene TRBV6-5; no clear D gene. The sequenced sample was PBMCs. The CDR3 coding sequence is TGTGCCAGCAGTTACGACCGGGCGGACCCGCTACGAGGGCAGTACTTC. Translation gives CASSYDRADPLRGQYF.